This TCR beta chain stems from a study of human T cells and chemical hapten exposure. Turning to the study itself: Diphenylcyclopropenone, dosed weekly to the scalp, was given to patients throughout the approximately 25-week study.

TCRdb ran MiXCR on the RACE reads and lists one entry per CDR3 protein. Of 90,000 to 110,000 distinct CDR3 sequences listed, about a tenth are singletons. Time point specified: patch test 2, 6 weeks after DPC sensitization. The treatment is: therapeutic diphenylcyclopropenone sensitization with weekly scalp DPC. Sample donors consisted of patients with alopecia, aged 18 to 70 years, who were suitable for DPC. Trimming pared 0 bases from V and 2 bases from J, leaving 14 bases between. CDR1 and CDR2 (germline): LGHNA, YSLEER. The CDR3 spans 16 residues. This clonotype showed up just a few times. The chain combines TRBV4-3 with TRBJ2-7; perhaps TRBD1 as D (7 bases). Sequenced here: whole blood, sampled in connection with sensitization to the hapten diphenylcyclopropenone (DPC). The receptor was isolated from a woman aged 40 to 50 with alopecia areata. Some clones in this sample may be carry-over from other donors' samples. CDR3 sequence reads: CASSQEGGGRPYEQYF. The CDR3 DNA reads TGCGCCAGCAGCCAAGAAGGAGGGGGCCGTCCCTACGAGCAGTACTTC.